Listed below are T cell receptor beta chains from one sample, sequenced in a study of spatial heterogeneity in lung cancer. TCRdb ran MiXCR on the 5' RACE reads and lists one entry per CDR3 protein. The table has under 30,000 distinct CDR3 sequences, around 4.7% seen once. The starting material was PBMCs, obtained at surgery. These receptors all come from a male donor with early-stage non-small cell lung cancer. Each CDR3 is given without its conserved first and last residue. The size entry is marked missing in some rows and otherwise reads once, few, many or a size class.

ASSLSGGWDYGYT | TRBV4-2 | 13 | TRBJ1-2 | many
ASSPRRQGHNSPLH | TRBV6-2/TRBV6-3 | 14 | TRBJ1-6 | many
ASSPTGRSYEQY | TRBV28 | 12 | TRBJ2-7 | medium-sized
ASSPVTADTQY | TRBV18 | 11 | TRBJ2-3 | many
ASSEATSRAGTQY | TRBV2 | 13 | TRBJ2-3 | many
SGRAWSDTQY | TRBV20-1 | 10 | TRBJ2-3 | many
SVDGGPHEQY | TRBV29-1 | 10 | TRBJ2-7 | NA
ASTRGGRSNQPQH | TRBV12-3/TRBV12-4 | 13 | TRBJ1-5 | many
ASSLQGIAEKLF | TRBV28 | 12 | TRBJ1-4 | many
ANGTGTGAYEQY | TRBV6-5 | 12 | TRBJ2-7 | many
ASSPMWILRDTQY | TRBV7-2 | 13 | TRBJ2-3 | many
ASSQQGYEQY | TRBV7-6 | 10 | TRBJ2-7 | many
ASSQAGRGINEQF | TRBV6-5 | 13 | TRBJ2-1 | many
ASRRDSEETQY | TRBV6-1 | 11 | TRBJ2-5 | many
ATSGADEQF | TRBV12-3/TRBV12-4 | 9 | TRBJ2-1 | many
ATSDPRQGYNEQF | TRBV24-1 | 13 | TRBJ2-1 | many
ASSYTGGTNTDTQY | TRBV5-1 | 14 | TRBJ2-3 | many
ASSQDYSAGTVIYEQY | TRBV4-2 | 16 | TRBJ2-7 | many
AIALAGGLDEQF | TRBV10-3 | 12 | TRBJ2-1 | many
ASSLTPGADTQY | TRBV7-3 | 12 | TRBJ2-3 | many
ATRQLNQPQH | TRBV19 | 10 | TRBJ1-5 | many
ASSPVSGTAEGYT | TRBV3-1 | 13 | TRBJ1-2 | many
SATKPPALGSDTQY | TRBV20-1 | 14 | TRBJ2-3 | many
ASSLNEQGKAF | TRBV5-1 | 11 | TRBJ1-1 | many
SARDISGPNQPQH | TRBV20-1 | 13 | TRBJ1-5 | many
ASSKDSNTEAF | TRBV2 | 11 | TRBJ1-1 | many
ASRGGSYSYEQY | TRBV6-2/TRBV6-3 | 12 | TRBJ2-7 | many
ASSHLTGSSYEQY | TRBV7-3 | 13 | TRBJ2-7 | few
ASSRSLAQETQY | TRBV7-7 | 12 | TRBJ2-5 | many
ASSSMGTGNKETQY | TRBV3-1 | 14 | TRBJ2-5 | many
ASSPSLGEGDLYEQY | TRBV27 | 15 | TRBJ2-7 | few
ASRTGLGTGELF | TRBV6-5 | 12 | TRBJ2-2 | many
ATSDPTGTATDTQY | TRBV24-1 | 14 | TRBJ2-3 | many
ASSLFLASTDTQY | TRBV7-2 | 13 | TRBJ2-3 | NA
ASSASSTGRYEQY | TRBV10-1 | 13 | TRBJ2-7 | medium-sized
ASTKTPGDTEAF | TRBV12-3/TRBV12-4 | 12 | TRBJ1-1 | many
SARDAWNTGELF | TRBV20-1 | 12 | TRBJ2-2 | few
ASSSGLAGRNEQF | TRBV6-1 | 13 | TRBJ2-1 | NA
ASQESGELF | TRBV18 | 9 | TRBJ2-2 | few
ASRPRGVPYEQY | TRBV7-8 | 12 | TRBJ2-7 | many
ASSPPGSHEKAQY | TRBV7-2 | 13 | TRBJ2-3 | many
ASSRQPGQSNQPQH | TRBV4-2 | 14 | TRBJ1-5 | many
ASSLRALGTDTQY | TRBV5-5 | 13 | TRBJ2-3 | many
ASNSEGSNVY | TRBV3-1 | 10 | TRBJ2-7 | medium-sized
ASSPPIFRGPDTQY | TRBV18 | 14 | TRBJ2-3 | many
SARDLLEQGSRSYEQY | TRBV20-1 | 16 | TRBJ2-7 | medium-sized
VSRRKHRDRVDEKLF | TRBV12-2 | 15 | TRBJ1-4 | few
ASSVTSGGADTQY | TRBV28 | 13 | TRBJ2-3 | many